This T cell receptor (beta chain) was sequenced in a study of early T cells in non-severe SARS-CoV-2 infection (dated by TCRdb to about 2021). At the level of the whole study: Bulk RNA from unsorted whole blood was used for TCR sequencing, so alpha and beta chains could not be paired.

From a lookup of the germline V gene (reference sequence), CDR1 and CDR2 are DFQATT and SNEGSKA. The cysteine opens and the phenylalanine closes a CDR3 of 12 amino acids. Of the read, only the CDR3 DNA is kept; its 36 bases are in frame from base 1. Relative to germline, V is 2 bases shorter and J is 2 bases shorter, with 6 bases between their ends. This was a case-control study nested in a cohort of healthcare workers in London, UK, who had nasopharyngeal swab PCR tests and blood samples taken every week. Healthcare workers were recruited between 23 and 31 March 2020, during the week of the UK lockdown, and were followed weekly for up to roughly 15 weeks. Overall results and qualifications from the work: VDJdb matching was skewed toward anti-spike CD8 responses and likely underestimated virus-specific expansions, missing private and CD4 specificities.

Library method: 5' RACE. The data were produced on a NextSeq 500. To correct for sequencing error and PCR bias, the TCR library protocol tagged individual cDNA molecules with unique molecular identifiers. Sequencing covered both TCR alpha and beta chains, and within each sample the abundances of alpha and beta sequences were tightly co-correlated. Under the source paper's analysis protocol: Decombinator V4 was used to annotate the V gene, J gene and CDR3 of the TCR sequences. TCRs were defined as expanded if a significant change between any two time points was detected under a Poisson model with p below 0.0001. Abundances of TCRs were expressed as counts per million after normalisation to the total number of TCRs sequenced in each sample. MAIT TCRs were defined by TRAV1-2 paired with TRAJ12, TRAJ20 or TRAJ33, and iNKT TCRs by TRAV10 paired with TRAJ18. A search of VDJdb, accessed on 1 November 2021, was run for TCRs annotated to CMV, EBV and SARS-CoV-2, with TCRs annotated for multiple antigens excluded. TCRdb reran the public reads through fastp at Q25 and MiXCR, keeping productive beta chains. Rows merge per CDR3 protein into single entries with the most common DNA and genes. TCRdb, not the authors, supplied the V and J calls. A total of tens of thousands of distinct CDR3 sequences appear in this sample, approximately 5.2% of them only once. The ten most abundant clones make up roughly 3.6% of the sample.

This clonotype was recorded at least ten times. It has no known antigen specificity. Qualities for individual bases were not recorded, and no much larger clone is one base off. Rearrangement joined TRBV20-1 to TRBJ1-1; no D gene is confidently identified. The sequence came from an adult who was a healthcare worker with PCR-confirmed SARS-CoV-2 infection or an uninfected control (not recorded which). The specimen sequenced was whole blood. The CDR3 protein is CSARRYNTEAFF. The DNA sequence reads TGCAGTGCTAGAAGGTACAACACTGAAGCTTTCTTT.